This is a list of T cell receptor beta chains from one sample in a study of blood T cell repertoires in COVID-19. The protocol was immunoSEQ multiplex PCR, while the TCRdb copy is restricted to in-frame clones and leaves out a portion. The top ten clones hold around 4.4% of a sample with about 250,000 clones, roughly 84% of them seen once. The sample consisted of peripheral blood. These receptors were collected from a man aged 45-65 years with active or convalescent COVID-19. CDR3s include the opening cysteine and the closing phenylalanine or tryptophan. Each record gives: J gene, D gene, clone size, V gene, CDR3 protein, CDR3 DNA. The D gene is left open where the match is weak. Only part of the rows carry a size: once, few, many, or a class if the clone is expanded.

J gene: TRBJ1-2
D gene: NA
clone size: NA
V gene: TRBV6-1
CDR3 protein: CASSEVQTYGYTF
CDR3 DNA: TGTGCCAGCAGTGAAGTACAGACCTATGGCTACACCTTC

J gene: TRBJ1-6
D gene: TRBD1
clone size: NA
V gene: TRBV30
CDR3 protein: CAWSSGQDNSPLHF
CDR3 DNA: TGTGCCTGGAGTTCGGGACAGGATAATTCACCCCTCCACTTT

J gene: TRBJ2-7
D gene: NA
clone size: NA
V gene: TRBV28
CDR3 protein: CASRPGQSTYEQYF
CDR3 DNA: TGTGCCAGCAGACCAGGACAGAGTACCTACGAGCAGTACTTC

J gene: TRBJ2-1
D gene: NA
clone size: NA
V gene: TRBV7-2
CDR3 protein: CASSSLADNEQFF
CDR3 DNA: TGTGCCAGCAGCTCCCTGGCGGACAATGAGCAGTTCTTC

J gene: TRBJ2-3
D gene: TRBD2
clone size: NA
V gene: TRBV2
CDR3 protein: CASRSGGSTDTQYF
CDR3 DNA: TGTGCCAGCAGGTCCGGGGGGTCCACAGATACGCAGTATTTT

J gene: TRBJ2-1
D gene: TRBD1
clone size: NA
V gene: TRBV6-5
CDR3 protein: CASSSRDSRNEQFF
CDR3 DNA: TGTGCCAGCAGTTCCCGGGACAGCCGGAATGAGCAGTTCTTC

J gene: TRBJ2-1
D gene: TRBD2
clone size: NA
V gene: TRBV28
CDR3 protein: CASSASGTSYNEQFF
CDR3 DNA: TGTGCCAGCAGTGCCTCCGGGACTAGCTACAATGAGCAGTTCTTC

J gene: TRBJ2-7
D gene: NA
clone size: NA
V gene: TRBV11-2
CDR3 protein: CASSLGTAHEQYF
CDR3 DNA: TGTGCCAGCAGCTTAGGGACAGCGCACGAGCAGTACTTC

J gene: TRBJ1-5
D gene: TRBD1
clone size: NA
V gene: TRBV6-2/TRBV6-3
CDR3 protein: CASSLTGVRRNQPQHF
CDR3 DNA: TGTGCCAGCAGTTTGACAGGGGTTAGGAGAAATCAGCCCCAGCATTTT

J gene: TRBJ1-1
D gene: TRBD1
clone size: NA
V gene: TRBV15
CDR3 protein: CATSRVVGTGHTEAFF
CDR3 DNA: TGTGCCACCAGCAGAGTAGTGGGGACAGGGCACACTGAAGCTTTCTTT

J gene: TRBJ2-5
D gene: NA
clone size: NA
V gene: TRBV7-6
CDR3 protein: CASSPARGGPETQYF
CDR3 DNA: TGTGCCAGCAGCCCCGCCAGGGGTGGTCCCGAGACCCAGTACTTC

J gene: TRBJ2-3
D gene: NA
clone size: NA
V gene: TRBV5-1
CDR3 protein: CASSDHGTSTDTQYF
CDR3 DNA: TGCGCCAGCAGCGACCATGGGACTAGCACAGATACGCAGTATTTT

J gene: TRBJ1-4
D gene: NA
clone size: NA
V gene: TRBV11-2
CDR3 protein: CASSPRGVPTNEKLFF
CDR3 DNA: TGTGCCAGCAGCCCTAGGGGTGTGCCAACTAATGAAAAACTGTTTTTT

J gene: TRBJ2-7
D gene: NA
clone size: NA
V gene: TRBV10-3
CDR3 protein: CATAGTPPYEQYF
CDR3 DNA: TGTGCCACCGCCGGGACACCTCCCTACGAGCAGTACTTC

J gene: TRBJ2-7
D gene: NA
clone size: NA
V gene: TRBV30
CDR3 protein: CAWSVADSFYEQYF
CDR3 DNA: TGTGCCTGGAGTGTTGCAGACTCGTTCTACGAGCAGTACTTC

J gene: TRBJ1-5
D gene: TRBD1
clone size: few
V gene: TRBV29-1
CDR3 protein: CSVTTGGAEQPQHF
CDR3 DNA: TGCAGCGTTACCACAGGGGGCGCGGAACAGCCCCAGCATTTT

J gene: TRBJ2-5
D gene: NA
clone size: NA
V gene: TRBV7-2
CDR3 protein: CASSLGRNQETQYF
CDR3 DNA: TGTGCCAGCAGCTTAGGCAGGAACCAAGAGACCCAGTACTTC

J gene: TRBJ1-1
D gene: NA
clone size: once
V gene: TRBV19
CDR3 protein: CASSQGTVATLNTEAFF
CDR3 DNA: TGTGCCAGTAGCCAGGGTACAGTGGCTACTTTGAACACTGAAGCTTTCTTT

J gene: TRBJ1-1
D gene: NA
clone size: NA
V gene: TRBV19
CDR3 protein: CASTPPANGHTEAFF
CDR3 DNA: TGTGCCAGTACTCCCCCGGCCAATGGGCACACTGAAGCTTTCTTT

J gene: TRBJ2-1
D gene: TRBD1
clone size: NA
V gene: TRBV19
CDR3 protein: CASSPWTGGSDEQFF
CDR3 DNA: TGTGCCAGTAGTCCCTGGACAGGGGGCAGCGATGAGCAGTTCTTC

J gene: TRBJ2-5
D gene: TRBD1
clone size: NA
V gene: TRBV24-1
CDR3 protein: CATSDSGTEETQYF
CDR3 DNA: TGTGCCACCAGTGATTCCGGGACAGAGGAGACCCAGTACTTC

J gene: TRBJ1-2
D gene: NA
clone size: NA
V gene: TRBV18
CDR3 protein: CASSHTDPRDGYTF
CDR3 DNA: TGTGCCAGCTCACACACCGACCCGCGGGATGGCTACACCTTC

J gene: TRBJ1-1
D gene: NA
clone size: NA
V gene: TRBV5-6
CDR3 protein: CASSLFTSLGAEAFF
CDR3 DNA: TGTGCCAGCAGCCTGTTTACATCCCTCGGGGCTGAAGCTTTCTTT

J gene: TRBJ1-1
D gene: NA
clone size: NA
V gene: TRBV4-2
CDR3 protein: CASSQVGGETEAFF
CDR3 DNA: TGTGCCAGCAGCCAAGTGGGGGGAGAGACTGAAGCTTTCTTT

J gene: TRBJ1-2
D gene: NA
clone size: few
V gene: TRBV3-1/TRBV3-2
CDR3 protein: CASSQGEFGYTF
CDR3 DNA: TGTGCCAGCAGCCAAGGGGAGTTTGGCTACACCTTC

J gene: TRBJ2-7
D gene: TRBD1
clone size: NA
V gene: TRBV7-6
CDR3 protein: CASSVTGTGAYEQYF
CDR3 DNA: TGTGCCAGCAGCGTTACCGGGACAGGGGCCTACGAGCAGTACTTC

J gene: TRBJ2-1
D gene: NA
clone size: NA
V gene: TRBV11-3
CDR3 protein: CASSATGRGEQFF
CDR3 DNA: TGTGCCAGCAGCGCAACAGGGAGGGGTGAGCAGTTCTTC

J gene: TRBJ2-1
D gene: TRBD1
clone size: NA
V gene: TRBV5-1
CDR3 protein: CASSLATGTGSNNEQFF
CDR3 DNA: TGCGCCAGCAGCTTGGCAACAGGGACAGGGTCGAACAATGAGCAGTTCTTC

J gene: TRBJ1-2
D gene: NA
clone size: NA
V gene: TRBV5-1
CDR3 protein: CASSFEGRGYTF
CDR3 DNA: TGCGCCAGCAGCTTTGAGGGAAGAGGCTACACCTTC

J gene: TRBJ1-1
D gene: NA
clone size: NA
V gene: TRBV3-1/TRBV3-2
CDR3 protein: CASSQVGLGGEAFF
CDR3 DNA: TGTGCCAGCAGCCAAGTGGGGCTGGGGGGTGAAGCTTTCTTT

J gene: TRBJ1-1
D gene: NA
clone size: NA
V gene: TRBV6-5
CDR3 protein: CASSLQGNTEAFF
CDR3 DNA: TGTGCCAGCAGTCTTCAGGGGAACACTGAAGCTTTCTTT

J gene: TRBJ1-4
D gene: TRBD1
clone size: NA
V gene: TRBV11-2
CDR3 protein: CASSFTGTGLFF
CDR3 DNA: TGTGCCAGCAGCTTCACCGGGACAGGCCTGTTTTTT

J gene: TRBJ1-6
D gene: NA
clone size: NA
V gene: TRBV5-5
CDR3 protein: CASSLDPGALGGSPLHF
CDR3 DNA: TGTGCCAGCAGCTTGGACCCAGGGGCCCTTGGAGGTTCACCCCTCCACTTT

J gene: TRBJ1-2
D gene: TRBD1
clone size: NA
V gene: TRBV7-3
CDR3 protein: CASSGQGEDGYTF
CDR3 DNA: TGTGCCAGCAGTGGACAGGGGGAGGATGGCTACACCTTC

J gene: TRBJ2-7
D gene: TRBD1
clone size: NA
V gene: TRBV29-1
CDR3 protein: CSVPVGQGARGQYF
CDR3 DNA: TGCAGCGTCCCCGTAGGACAGGGGGCCCGTGGGCAGTACTTC

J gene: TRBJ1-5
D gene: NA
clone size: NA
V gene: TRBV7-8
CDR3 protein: CASSSGNQPQHF
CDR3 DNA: TGTGCCAGCAGCTCGGGGAATCAGCCCCAGCATTTT

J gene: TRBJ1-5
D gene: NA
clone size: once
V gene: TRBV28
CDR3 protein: CASIGTGYSGPQHF
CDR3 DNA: TGTGCCAGCATCGGAACAGGGTACAGCGGGCCCCAGCATTTT

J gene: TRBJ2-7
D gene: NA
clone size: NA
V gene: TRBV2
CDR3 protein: CASRAPGTYEQYF
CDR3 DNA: TGTGCCAGCAGGGCCCCCGGGACCTACGAGCAGTACTTC

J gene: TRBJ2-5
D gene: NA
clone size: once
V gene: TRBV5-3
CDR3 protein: CARSYESNGTRRETQYF
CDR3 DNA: TGTGCCAGAAGCTACGAATCGAACGGTACTAGAAGAGAGACCCAGTACTTC

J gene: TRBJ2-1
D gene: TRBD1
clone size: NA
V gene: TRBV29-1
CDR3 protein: CSVLTGPYNEQFF
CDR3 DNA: TGCAGCGTTTTGACAGGGCCCTACAATGAGCAGTTCTTC

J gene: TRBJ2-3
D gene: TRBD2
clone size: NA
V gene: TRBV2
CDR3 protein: CASSEQLAGAARDTQYF
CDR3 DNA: TGTGCCAGCAGTGAACAACTAGCGGGGGCCGCACGAGATACGCAGTATTTT

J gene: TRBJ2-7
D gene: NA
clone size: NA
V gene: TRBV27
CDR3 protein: CASSFRDISAGEQYF
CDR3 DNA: TGTGCCAGCAGTTTCCGGGACATCTCGGCCGGCGAGCAGTACTTC

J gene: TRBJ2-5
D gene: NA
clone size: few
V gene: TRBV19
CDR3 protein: CATRQGRSAQYF
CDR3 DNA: TGTGCCACGCGGCAGGGGAGATCGGCCCAGTACTTC

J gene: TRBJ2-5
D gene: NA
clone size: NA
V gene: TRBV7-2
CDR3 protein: CASSGRALETQYF
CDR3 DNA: TGTGCCAGCTCGGGGAGAGCCTTGGAGACCCAGTACTTC

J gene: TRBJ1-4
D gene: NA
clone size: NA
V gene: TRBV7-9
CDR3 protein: CASSVQRPGPKASNEKLFF
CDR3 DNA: TGTGCCAGCAGCGTCCAGCGGCCGGGCCCTAAGGCCTCTAATGAAAAACTGTTTTTT

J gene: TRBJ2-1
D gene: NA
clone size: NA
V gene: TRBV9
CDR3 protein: CASSVATLGQDNEQFF
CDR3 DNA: TGTGCCAGCAGCGTAGCTACTTTGGGGCAGGACAATGAGCAGTTCTTC

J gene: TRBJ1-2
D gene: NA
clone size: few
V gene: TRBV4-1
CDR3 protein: CASSQGAGSYGYTF
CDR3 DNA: TGCGCCAGCAGCCAGGGGGCAGGGTCATATGGCTACACCTTC

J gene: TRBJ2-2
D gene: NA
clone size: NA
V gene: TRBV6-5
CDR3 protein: CASSPWGDTGELFF
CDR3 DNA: TGTGCCAGCAGTCCCTGGGGGGATACCGGGGAGCTGTTTTTT

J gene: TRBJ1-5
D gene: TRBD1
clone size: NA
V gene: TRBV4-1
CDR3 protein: CASSQVAGQGYQPQHF
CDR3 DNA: TGCGCCAGCAGCCAAGTTGCCGGACAGGGGTATCAGCCCCAGCATTTT

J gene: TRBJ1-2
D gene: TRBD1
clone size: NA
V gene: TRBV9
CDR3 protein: CASSIRDRAYGYTF
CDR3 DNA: TGTGCCAGCAGCATTCGGGACAGGGCCTATGGCTACACCTTC

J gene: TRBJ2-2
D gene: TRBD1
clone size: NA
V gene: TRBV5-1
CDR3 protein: CASSLKAGGRTGELFF
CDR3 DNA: TGCGCCAGCAGCTTAAAAGCAGGGGGCAGGACCGGGGAGCTGTTTTTT

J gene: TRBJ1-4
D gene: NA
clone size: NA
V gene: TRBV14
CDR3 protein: CASSQVARASEKLFF
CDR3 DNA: TGTGCCAGCAGCCAAGTGGCCAGGGCGTCTGAAAAACTGTTTTTT

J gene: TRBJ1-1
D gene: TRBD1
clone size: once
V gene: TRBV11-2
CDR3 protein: CASSLDARDRGLAFF
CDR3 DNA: TGTGCCAGCAGCTTGGACGCCCGGGACAGGGGGTTAGCTTTCTTT

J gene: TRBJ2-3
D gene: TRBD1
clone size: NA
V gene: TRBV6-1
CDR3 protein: CASSETQGAADTQYF
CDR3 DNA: TGTGCCAGCAGTGAAACGCAGGGGGCTGCAGATACGCAGTATTTT

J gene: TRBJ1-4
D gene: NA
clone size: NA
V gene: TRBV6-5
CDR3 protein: CASSYSGGANEKLFF
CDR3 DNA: TGTGCCAGCAGTTACTCGGGGGGGGCTAATGAAAAACTGTTTTTT

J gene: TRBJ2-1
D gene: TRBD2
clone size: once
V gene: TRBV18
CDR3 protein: CASSPPPSGDPRNEQFF
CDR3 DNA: TGTGCCAGCTCACCACCTCCTAGCGGGGACCCGCGCAATGAGCAGTTCTTC

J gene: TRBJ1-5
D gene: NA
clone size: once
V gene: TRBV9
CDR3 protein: CASSVAAGQPQHF
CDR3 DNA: TGTGCCAGCAGCGTAGCCGCGGGCCAGCCCCAGCATTTT

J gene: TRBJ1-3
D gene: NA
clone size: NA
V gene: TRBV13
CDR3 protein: CASSFPDNSGNTIYF
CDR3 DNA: TGTGCCAGCAGCTTCCCCGACAACTCTGGAAACACCATATATTTT

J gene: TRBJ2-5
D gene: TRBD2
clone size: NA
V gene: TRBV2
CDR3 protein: CASSARLAGVETQYF
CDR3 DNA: TGTGCCAGCAGTGCCAGACTAGCGGGGGTGGAGACCCAGTACTTC